The sequence of this T cell receptor (beta chain) was determined in a study of blood T cell repertoires in COVID-19. Germline CDR1 and CDR2: SEHNR and FQNEAQ (reference sequence). Losses at the gene ends were 5 bases for V and 2 bases for J; bases not matched to a gene: 5. CDR3 length: 14 residues. TCRdb's copy holds only in-frame clones and misses some; the assay was immunoSEQ multiplex PCR. The top ten hold around 9.6% of the sample, which has approximately 70,000 clones, approximately 82% seen once. The specimen sequenced was peripheral blood. The TCR comes from a woman of 80 years or more with acute or convalescent COVID-19. The chain combines TRBV7-9 with TRBJ2-7; 8 nucleotides align to TRBD1. The DNA for the CDR3 is TGTGCCAGCAGCGTTACAGGGGGACCCTACGAGCAGTACTTC. Protein: CASSVTGGPYEQYF.